This T cell receptor beta chain originates from a study of siplizumab effects on memory and regulatory T cells. The CDR3 spans 12 residues. The germline V and J ends were trimmed by 6 bases and 9 bases, with 13 bases remaining between them. Germline values: CDR1 SNHLY, CDR2 FYNNEI. Clones were sequenced by immunoSEQ multiplex PCR, and TCRdb holds only the in-frame ones, with some missing. In the table there are about 100,000 clones, more than 85% of which are singletons. The chain combines TRBV2 with TRBJ2-3; maybe TRBD1 (5 bases). Sequenced: CD4+ T cells sorted from blood. The sequence was collected from a human donor in good health. CDR3 DNA sequence: TGTGCCAGCAGAAACCAGGGTGAGACGCAGTATTTT. Translation: CASRNQGETQYF.